These T cell receptor beta chains were read from a single sample in a study of technical replicates of blood from a few donors. Generated by immunoSEQ multiplex PCR, the TCRdb table keeps only in-frame clones and is missing some. The sample lists tens of thousands of clones; 95% to 96% were seen once. Source material: T cells isolated from PBMCs. These receptors all come from a human donor in good health. CDR3s include the opening cysteine and the closing phenylalanine or tryptophan. A D gene is named only where the DNA matches it firmly. Clone sizes are given selectively: once, few, many, or a class where the clone is expanded.

d_call,clone_size,v_call,j_call,cdr3_nt,cdr3_aa
NA,NA,TRBV18,TRBJ2-5,TGTGCCAGCTCATTTCGACAGGACGAGACCCAGTACTTC,CASSFRQDETQYF
NA,NA,TRBV4-2,TRBJ2-7,TGTGCCAGCAGCCAGGGTAGCGGAGGGAGTTACGAGCAGTACTTC,CASSQGSGGSYEQYF
TRBD2,NA,TRBV27,TRBJ2-7,TGTGCCAGCGGTCCCTTGGGGACTAGCGGGAGCGGGACATACGAGCAGTACTTC,CASGPLGTSGSGTYEQYF
NA,NA,TRBV6-5,TRBJ2-2,TGTGCCAGCAGTTCCCGAGGGGGGGGCGCCACCGGGGAGCTGTTTTTT,CASSSRGGGATGELFF
NA,NA,TRBV30,TRBJ2-5,TGTGCCTGGAGTGTAGGCCCGGGAGTAGGGCTCCAAGAGACCCAGTACTTC,CAWSVGPGVGLQETQYF
NA,once,TRBV9,TRBJ1-2,TGTGCCAGGGGCCGGCAGAAAGTTTATGGCTACACCTTC,CARGRQKVYGYTF
TRBD1,NA,TRBV28,TRBJ2-7,TGTGCCAGCAGTTCCCCCGGGACAGGGGTCTACGAGCAGTACTTC,CASSSPGTGVYEQYF
TRBD1,once,TRBV5-1,TRBJ1-4,TGCGCCAGCAGCCTAGCCCCGGGACAGATTAATGAAAAACTGTTTTTT,CASSLAPGQINEKLFF
TRBD1,NA,TRBV6-5,TRBJ1-2,TGTGCCAGCAGTTCCTGGGACAGGGGAGAGAGAGGCTACACCTTC,CASSSWDRGERGYTF
NA,NA,TRBV11-2,TRBJ2-1,TGTGCCAGCAGCCCGAGTACGGGGAACAATGAGCAGTTCTTC,CASSPSTGNNEQFF
NA,once,TRBV7-9,TRBJ1-2,TGTGCCAGCAGCGACAGTAACTATGGCTACACCTTC,CASSDSNYGYTF
TRBD2,NA,TRBV11-2,TRBJ2-2,TGTGCCAGCAGCTTTGGACTAGCGGGAGGGCCGAACACCGGGGAGCTGTTTTTT,CASSFGLAGGPNTGELFF
TRBD1,NA,TRBV4-1,TRBJ2-7,TGCGCCAGCAGCTACACAGGGACAGGGGAGGACGAGCAGTACTTC,CASSYTGTGEDEQYF
NA,NA,TRBV5-1,TRBJ1-6,TGCGCCAGCGGGGACACTGGAGGAGATTCACCCCTCCACTTT,CASGDTGGDSPLHF
TRBD1,NA,TRBV2,TRBJ1-1,TGTGCCAGCAGTGCCCGGCGGGGACAGGGTTCAACTGAAGCTTTCTTT,CASSARRGQGSTEAFF
NA,NA,TRBV7-2,TRBJ1-6,TGTGCCAGCAGTTCCTTCCTCTCAGGCTCAAATTCACCCCTCCACTTT,CASSSFLSGSNSPLHF